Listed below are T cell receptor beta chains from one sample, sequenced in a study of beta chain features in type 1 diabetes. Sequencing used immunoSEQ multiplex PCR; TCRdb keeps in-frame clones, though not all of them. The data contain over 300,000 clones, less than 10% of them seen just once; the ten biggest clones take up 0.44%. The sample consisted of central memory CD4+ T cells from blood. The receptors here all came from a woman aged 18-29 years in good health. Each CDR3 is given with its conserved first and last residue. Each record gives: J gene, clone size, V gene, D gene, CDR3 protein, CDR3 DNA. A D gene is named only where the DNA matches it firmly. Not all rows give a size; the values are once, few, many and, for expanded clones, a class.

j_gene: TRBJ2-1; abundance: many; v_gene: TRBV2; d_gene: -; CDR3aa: CASSERVSYNEQFF; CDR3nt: TGTGCCAGCAGTGAGAGGGTCTCCTACAATGAGCAGTTCTTC
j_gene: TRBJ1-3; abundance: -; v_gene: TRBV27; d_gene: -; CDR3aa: CASSARESGNTIYF; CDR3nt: TGTGCCAGCAGCGCCAGGGAGTCTGGAAACACCATATATTTT
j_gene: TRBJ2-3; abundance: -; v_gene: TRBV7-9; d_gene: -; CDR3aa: CASSWGGAMYF; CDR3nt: TGTGCCAGCAGCTGGGGAGGAGCCATGTATTTT
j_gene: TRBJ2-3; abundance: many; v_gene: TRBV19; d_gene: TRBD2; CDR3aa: CASSSSGRADTQYF; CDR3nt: TGTGCCAGTAGTTCTAGCGGGAGGGCGGATACGCAGTATTTT
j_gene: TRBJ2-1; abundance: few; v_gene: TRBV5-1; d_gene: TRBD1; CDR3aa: CASSLTGVNYNEQFF; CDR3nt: TGCGCCAGCAGCCTGACAGGGGTAAACTACAATGAGCAGTTCTTC
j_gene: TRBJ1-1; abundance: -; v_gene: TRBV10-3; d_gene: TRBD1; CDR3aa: CAISSGTGGSEAFF; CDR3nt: TGTGCCATCAGTTCCGGGACAGGGGGATCTGAAGCTTTCTTT
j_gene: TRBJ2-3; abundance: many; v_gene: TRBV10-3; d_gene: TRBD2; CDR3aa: CATGLAGGGGTQYF; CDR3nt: TGTGCCACCGGACTAGCGGGAGGAGGTGGTACGCAGTATTTT
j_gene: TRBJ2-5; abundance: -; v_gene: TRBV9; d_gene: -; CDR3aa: CASSVAEGAAETQYF; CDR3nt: TGTGCCAGCAGCGTAGCGGAGGGAGCTGCAGAGACCCAGTACTTC
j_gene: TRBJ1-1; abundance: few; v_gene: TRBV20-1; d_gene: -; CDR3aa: CSEGGNTEAFF; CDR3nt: TGCAGTGAGGGCGGGAACACTGAAGCTTTCTTT
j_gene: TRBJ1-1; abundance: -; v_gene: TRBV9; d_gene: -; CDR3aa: CASSRVADTEAFF; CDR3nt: TGTGCCAGCAGCAGGGTTGCAGACACTGAAGCTTTCTTT
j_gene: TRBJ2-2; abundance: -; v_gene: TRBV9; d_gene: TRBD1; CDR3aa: CASSVTGQGTGELFF; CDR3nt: TGTGCCAGCAGCGTGACAGGGCAAGGGACCGGGGAGCTGTTTTTT
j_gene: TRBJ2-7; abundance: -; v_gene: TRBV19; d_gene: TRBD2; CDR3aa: CASSIESGTRSEQYF; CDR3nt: TGTGCCAGTAGTATAGAATCCGGGACTAGGAGCGAGCAGTACTTC
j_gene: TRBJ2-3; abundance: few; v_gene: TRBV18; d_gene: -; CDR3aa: CASSPTRGGTQYF; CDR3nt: TGTGCCAGCTCACCGACCAGGGGTGGTACGCAGTATTTT
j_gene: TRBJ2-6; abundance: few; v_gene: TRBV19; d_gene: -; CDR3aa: CASSIGPAGANVLTF; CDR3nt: TGTGCCAGTAGTATAGGGCCAGCTGGGGCCAACGTCCTGACTTTC
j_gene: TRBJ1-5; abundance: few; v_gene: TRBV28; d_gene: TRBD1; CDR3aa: CASSYGQGGGQPQHF; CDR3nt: TGTGCCAGCAGCTATGGACAGGGGGGAGGTCAGCCCCAGCATTTT
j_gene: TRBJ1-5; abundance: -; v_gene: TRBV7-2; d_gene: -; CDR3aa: CASSLVGTGGNQPQHF; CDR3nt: TGTGCCAGCAGCTTAGTGGGGACGGGGGGCAATCAGCCCCAGCATTTT
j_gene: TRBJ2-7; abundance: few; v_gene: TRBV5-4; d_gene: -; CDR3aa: CASSSEVEQYF; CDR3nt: TGTGCCAGCAGCTCGGAGGTGGAGCAGTACTTC
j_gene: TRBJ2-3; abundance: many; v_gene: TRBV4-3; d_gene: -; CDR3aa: CASSQAGYGTDTQYF; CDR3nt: TGCGCCAGCAGCCAGGCAGGGTACGGCACAGATACGCAGTATTTT
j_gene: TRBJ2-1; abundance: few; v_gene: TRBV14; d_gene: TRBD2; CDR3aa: CASSRGTSRVSQFF; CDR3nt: TGTGCCAGCAGCCGGGGGACTAGTAGGGTGTCGCAGTTCTTC
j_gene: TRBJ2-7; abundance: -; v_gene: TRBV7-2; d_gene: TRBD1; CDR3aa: CASSLTGLEQYF; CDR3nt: TGTGCCAGCAGCTTGACAGGGTTGGAGCAGTACTTC
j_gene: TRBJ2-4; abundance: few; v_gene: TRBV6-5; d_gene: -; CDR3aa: CASSSNDIQYF; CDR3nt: TGTGCCAGCAGTTCGAACGACATTCAGTACTTC
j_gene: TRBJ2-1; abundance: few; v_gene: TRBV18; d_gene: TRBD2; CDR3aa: CASSPLASGYNEQFF; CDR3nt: TGTGCCAGCTCACCACTCGCTAGCGGCTACAATGAGCAGTTCTTC
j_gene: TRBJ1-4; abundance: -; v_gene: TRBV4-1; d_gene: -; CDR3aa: CASSQGTVATNEKLFF; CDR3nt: TGCGCCAGCAGCCAAGGCACAGTCGCAACTAATGAAAAACTGTTTTTT
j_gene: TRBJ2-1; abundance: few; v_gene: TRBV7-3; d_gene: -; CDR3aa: CASSPSGSYNEQFF; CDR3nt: TGTGCCAGCAGCCCGAGCGGCTCCTACAATGAGCAGTTCTTC
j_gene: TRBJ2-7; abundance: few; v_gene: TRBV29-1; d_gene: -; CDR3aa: CSVESPGHSLREQYF; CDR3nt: TGCAGCGTTGAATCCCCGGGACACTCATTGAGGGAGCAGTACTTC
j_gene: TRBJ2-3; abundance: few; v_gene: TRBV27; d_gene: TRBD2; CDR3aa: CASSPLAGAIWGTDTQYF; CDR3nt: TGTGCCAGCAGCCCCTTAGCGGGGGCTATTTGGGGCACAGATACGCAGTATTTT
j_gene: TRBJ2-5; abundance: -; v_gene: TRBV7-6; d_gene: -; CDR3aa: CASSPWSGPVLWKETQYF; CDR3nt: TGTGCCAGCAGCCCATGGTCAGGGCCGGTCTTGTGGAAAGAGACCCAGTACTTC
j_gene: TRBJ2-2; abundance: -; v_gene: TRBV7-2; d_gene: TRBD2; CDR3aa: CASSQTSGRPGELFF; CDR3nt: TGTGCCAGCAGCCAGACTAGCGGGAGACCCGGGGAGCTGTTTTTT
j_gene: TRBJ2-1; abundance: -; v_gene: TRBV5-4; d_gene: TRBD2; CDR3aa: CASSPGWSGSAYNEQFF; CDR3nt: TGTGCCAGCAGCCCCGGTTGGAGCGGGAGTGCGTACAATGAGCAGTTCTTC
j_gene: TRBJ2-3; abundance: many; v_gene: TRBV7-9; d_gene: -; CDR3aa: CASSQERLRTDTQYF; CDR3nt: TGTGCCAGCAGCCAGGAGCGTCTACGCACAGATACGCAGTATTTT
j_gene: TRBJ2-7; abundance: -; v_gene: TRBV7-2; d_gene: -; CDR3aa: CASSLEPRAFYEQYF; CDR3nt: TGTGCCAGCAGCTTAGAGCCCCGCGCATTCTACGAGCAGTACTTC
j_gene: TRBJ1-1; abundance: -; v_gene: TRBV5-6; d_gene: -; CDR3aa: CASSFLSTHEVFF; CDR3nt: TGTGCCAGCAGCTTTCTGAGCACTCACGAAGTTTTCTTT